The clone carrying this T cell receptor beta chain has more than one count but fewer than ten. Its antigen is as yet unknown. This sample is part of a study of T-cell reconstitution after alpha-beta-depleted transplantation in children. General study points: Surviving recipient T cells and thymic progenitors accounted for the high day-60 TCRbeta diversity observed in some patients. Newly produced T cells mostly accounted for T-cell counts and diversity one year post-transplant. Several hundred rapidly expanded clones from non-depleted graft cells reportedly supplied alpha-beta T cells about two months post-transplant.

TCRbeta library construction was performed incorporating unique molecular identifiers. TCRdb analysed the PCR reads with MiXCR anew, one entry per CDR3 protein. The data contain about 200,000 distinct CDR3 sequences, 5.5% to 7% of them singletons. Germline assignment: CDR1 SQVTM and CDR2 ANQGSEA. Deletions cut 6 bases from V and 7 bases from J, with 13 bases between. The CDR3 length is 11 residues. The clonotype originates from a boy aged 2 to 9 with acute lymphoblastic leukemia, due to receive a stem cell transplant. The chain uses TRBV29-1 and TRBJ2-7; D is ambiguous. The input for sequencing was PBMCs, taken before TCRalphabeta/CD19-depleted stem cell transplant. Here the CDR3 reads CSVREGWEQYF. The CDR3 DNA is TGCAGCGTGCGCGAAGGTTGGGAGCAGTACTTC.